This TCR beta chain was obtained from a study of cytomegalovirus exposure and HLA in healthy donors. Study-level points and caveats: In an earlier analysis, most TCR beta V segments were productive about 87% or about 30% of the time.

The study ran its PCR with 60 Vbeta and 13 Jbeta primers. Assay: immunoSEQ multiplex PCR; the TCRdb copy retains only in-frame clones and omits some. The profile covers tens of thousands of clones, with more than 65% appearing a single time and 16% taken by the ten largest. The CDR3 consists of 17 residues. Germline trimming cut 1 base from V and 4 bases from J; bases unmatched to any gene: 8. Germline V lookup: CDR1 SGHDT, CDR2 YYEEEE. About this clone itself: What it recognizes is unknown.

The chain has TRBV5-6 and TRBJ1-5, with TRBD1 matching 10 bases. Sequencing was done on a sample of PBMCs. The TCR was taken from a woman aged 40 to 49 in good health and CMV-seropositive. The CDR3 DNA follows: TGTGCCAGCAGCTTGACTGGGACAGGGGTTACTAATCAGCCCCAGCATTTT. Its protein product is CASSLTGTGVTNQPQHF.